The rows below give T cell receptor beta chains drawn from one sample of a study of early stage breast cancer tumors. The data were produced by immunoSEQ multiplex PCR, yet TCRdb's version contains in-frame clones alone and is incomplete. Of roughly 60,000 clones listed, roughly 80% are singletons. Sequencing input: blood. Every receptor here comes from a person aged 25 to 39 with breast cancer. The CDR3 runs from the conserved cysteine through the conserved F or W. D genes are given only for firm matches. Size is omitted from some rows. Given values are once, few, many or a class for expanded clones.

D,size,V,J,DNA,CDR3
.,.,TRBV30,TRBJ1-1,TGTGCCTGGCGAACAGGGAACACTGAAGCTTTCTTT,CAWRTGNTEAFF
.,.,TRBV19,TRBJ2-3,TGTGCCAGTAGTCTCCCGGGCGGTTCTAGCACAGATACGCAGTATTTT,CASSLPGGSSTDTQYF
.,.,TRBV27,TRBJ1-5,TGTGCCAGCAGTTTAGGGAGAATAAATCAGCCCCAGCATTTT,CASSLGRINQPQHF
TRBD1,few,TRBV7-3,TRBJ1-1,TGTGCCAGCAGCAATCGACAGGGAAATGAAGCTTTCTTT,CASSNRQGNEAFF
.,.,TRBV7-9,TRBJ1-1,TGTGCCAGCAGCTTAAACAGGGATATCAACACTGAAGCTTTCTTT,CASSLNRDINTEAFF
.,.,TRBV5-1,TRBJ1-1,TGCGCCAGCAGCTTGGGGTCAGGGGTGGGAACTGAAGCTTTCTTT,CASSLGSGVGTEAFF
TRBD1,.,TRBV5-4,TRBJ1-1,TGTGCCAGCAGCATTGACAGGGGAGGCACTGAAGCTTTCTTT,CASSIDRGGTEAFF
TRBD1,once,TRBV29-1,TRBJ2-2,TGCAGCGTGGGGGGTCCGGGACAGGGAGTCCCCGGGGAGCTGTTTTTT,CSVGGPGQGVPGELFF
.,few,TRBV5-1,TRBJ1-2,TGCGCCAGCAGCGCACAGGGAGCCTATGGCTACACCTTC,CASSAQGAYGYTF
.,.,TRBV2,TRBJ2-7,TGTGCCAGCAGTGAAGGGTCCGCCTACGAGCAGTACTTC,CASSEGSAYEQYF
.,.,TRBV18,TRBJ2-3,TGTGCCAGCTCACCCGACAGGTTAGATACGCAGTATTTT,CASSPDRLDTQYF
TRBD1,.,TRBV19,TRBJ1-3,TGTGCCAGTAGTAAGACAGGGGGCCAAAACACCATATATTTT,CASSKTGGQNTIYF
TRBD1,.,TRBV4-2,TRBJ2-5,TGTGCCAGCAGCCAAGACACCCTTACAGGGGGGAGTTCGGAGACCCAGTACTTC,CASSQDTLTGGSSETQYF
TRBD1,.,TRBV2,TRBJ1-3,TGTGCCAGCCGATCGACAGGGATGATCAACACCATATATTTT,CASRSTGMINTIYF
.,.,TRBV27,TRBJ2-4,TGTGCCAGCAGTGCCTGGGACTTAGGGGACGTTAGATTCATTCAGTACTTC,CASSAWDLGDVRFIQYF
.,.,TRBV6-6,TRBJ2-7,TGTGCCAGCAGCTTAGCCCCCGCCGGGGCGGAGGGAGAGCAGTACTTC,CASSLAPAGAEGEQYF
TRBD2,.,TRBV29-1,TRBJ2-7,TGCAGCGTCATAGACGGAAGACTAGCGGGAGGGCCGTACTACGAGCAGTACTTC,CSVIDGRLAGGPYYEQYF
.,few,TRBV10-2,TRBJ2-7,TGCGCCAGCAGTGAGAGAGGATTTTCCTCCTACGAGCAGTACTTC,CASSERGFSSYEQYF
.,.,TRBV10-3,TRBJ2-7,TGTGCCATCACCACGCCGGGATCCCACGAGCAGTACTTC,CAITTPGSHEQYF
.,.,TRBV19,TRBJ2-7,TGTGCCAGTATGGGAAGGGGCCCCCTCTACGAGCAGTACTTC,CASMGRGPLYEQYF
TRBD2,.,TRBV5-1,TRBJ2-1,TGCGCCAGCAGCCTACGGACTAGCGGGGCGGATGAGCAGTTCTTC,CASSLRTSGADEQFF
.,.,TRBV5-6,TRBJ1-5,TGTGCCAGCACCATTGGCGACCGCCTATGGGATCAGCCCCAGCATTTT,CASTIGDRLWDQPQHF
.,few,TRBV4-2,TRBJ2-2,TGTGCCAGCAGCACCTATACCGGGGAGCTGTTTTTT,CASSTYTGELFF
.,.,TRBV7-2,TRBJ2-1,TGTGCCAGCAGTAGGGAGGGGGTATCCTACAATGAGCAGTTCTTC,CASSREGVSYNEQFF
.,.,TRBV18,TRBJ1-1,TGTGCCAGCTCACCGAACAGTGTCAACACTGAAGCTTTCTTT,CASSPNSVNTEAFF
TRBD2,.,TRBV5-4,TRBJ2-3,TGTGCCAGCAACCGTAGACAGGGACTAGCGGGCACAGATACGCAGTATTTT,CASNRRQGLAGTDTQYF
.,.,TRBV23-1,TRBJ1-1,TGCGCCAGCATGGTTGGGGGCACTGAAGCTTTCTTT,CASMVGGTEAFF
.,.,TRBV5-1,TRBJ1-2,TGCGCCAGCAGCTCTCGGGGCAACAGCTATGGCTACACCTTC,CASSSRGNSYGYTF
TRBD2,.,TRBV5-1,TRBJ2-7,TGCGCCAGCAGCTTGGTCCCTAGCGGGAGGCACTTAGCCTACGAGCAGTACTTC,CASSLVPSGRHLAYEQYF
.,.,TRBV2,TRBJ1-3,TGTGCCAGCAGTGGAGGCAGGGTATACACCATATATTTT,CASSGGRVYTIYF
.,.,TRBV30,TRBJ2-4,TGTGCCTGGAGTGTACCCGGGGGAGAGAACATTCAGTACTTC,CAWSVPGGENIQYF
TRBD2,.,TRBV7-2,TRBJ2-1,TGTGCCAGCACTGTGACTAGCGGGAGAGGCAATGAGCAGTTCTTC,CASTVTSGRGNEQFF
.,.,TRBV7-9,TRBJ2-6,TGTGCCAGCAGTCCTTATTGGTCGTCAGGCGGCTCTGGGGCCAACGTCCTGACTTTC,CASSPYWSSGGSGANVLTF
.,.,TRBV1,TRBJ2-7,TGCACCAGCAGCCAAGGGGTTCGGGAGGGCCTCAGCGAGCAGTACTTC,CTSSQGVREGLSEQYF
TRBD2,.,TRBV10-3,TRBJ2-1,TGTGCCATCAGTGCCGGACTAGCCGTGGGTGAGCAGTTCTTC,CAISAGLAVGEQFF
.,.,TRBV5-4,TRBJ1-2,TGTGCCAGCAGCTTGGTATCCGCTTCGGGCTACACCTTC,CASSLVSASGYTF
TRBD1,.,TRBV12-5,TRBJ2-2,TGTGCTAGTGGTCGGCCCGGGACAGGGAACACCGGGGAGCTGTTTTTT,CASGRPGTGNTGELFF
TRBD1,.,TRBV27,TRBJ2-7,TGTGCCAGCAGTTTAAATCTGGTAGGGGGACAGGGGATCTACGAGCAGTACTTC,CASSLNLVGGQGIYEQYF
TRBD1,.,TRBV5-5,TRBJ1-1,TGTGCCAGCAGCCCAGGGAGGGGGCTTTCTTTCTTT,CASSPGRGLSFF
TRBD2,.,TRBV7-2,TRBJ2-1,TGTGCCAGCAGCTTAGGCGGGACTAGACATTACAATGAGCAGTTCTTC,CASSLGGTRHYNEQFF
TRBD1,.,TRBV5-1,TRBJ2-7,TGCGCCAGCAGCGTCGACAGGGGACGCTACGAGCAGTACTTC,CASSVDRGRYEQYF
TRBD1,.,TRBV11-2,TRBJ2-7,TGTGCCAGCAGCTTAAGACGCGACAGGGGAAACTACGAGCAGTACTTC,CASSLRRDRGNYEQYF
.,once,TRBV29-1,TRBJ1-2,TGCAGCGTTGAAGATCTAGGTGGTGGCTACACCTTC,CSVEDLGGGYTF
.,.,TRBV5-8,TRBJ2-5,TGTCTGGGGGAGACCCAGTACTTC,CLGETQYF
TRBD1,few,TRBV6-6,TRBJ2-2,TGTGCCAGCAAAGGGGGGCAGGGGGCCACCGGGGAGCTGTTTTTT,CASKGGQGATGELFF
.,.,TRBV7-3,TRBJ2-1,TGTGCCAGCAGCTTAAGAGGTAGCACAGACTACAATGAGCAGTTCTTC,CASSLRGSTDYNEQFF
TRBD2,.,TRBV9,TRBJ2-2,TGTGCCAGCAGCCCCTGGGAGGGGTCCGGGGAGCTGTTTTTT,CASSPWEGSGELFF
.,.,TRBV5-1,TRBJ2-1,TGCGCCAGCAGCTTGGATAGCGGAGGACGGGATGAGCAGTTCTTC,CASSLDSGGRDEQFF
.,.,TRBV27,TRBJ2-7,TGTGCCAGCAGTTTCGGCAGGGCCTACGAGCAGTACTTC,CASSFGRAYEQYF
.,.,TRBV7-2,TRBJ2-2,TGTGCCAGCAGCCCCTGGACCTGGGAGGCCGGGGAGCTGTTTTTT,CASSPWTWEAGELFF
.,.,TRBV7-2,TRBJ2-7,TGTGCCAGCAGCTTAGCGGGGACTCGTTACGAGCAGTACTTC,CASSLAGTRYEQYF
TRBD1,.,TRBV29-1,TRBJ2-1,TGCAGCGTGGGAGACAGGGGCAATGAGCAGTTCTTC,CSVGDRGNEQFF
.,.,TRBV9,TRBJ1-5,TGTGCCAGCAGCGTAGACGTGGCGGCAGATCAGCCCCAGCATTTT,CASSVDVAADQPQHF
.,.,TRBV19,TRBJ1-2,TGTGCCAGTAGTATTCAAGCATCGGCAGCCCTAAGTCATGGCTACACCTTC,CASSIQASAALSHGYTF
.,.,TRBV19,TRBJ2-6,TGTGCCAGTACGATTACCTCTGGGGCCAACGTCCTGACTTTC,CASTITSGANVLTF
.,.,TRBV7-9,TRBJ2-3,TGTGCCAGCAGCTCGGAGGGCTTAGGGACAGATACGCAGTATTTT,CASSSEGLGTDTQYF
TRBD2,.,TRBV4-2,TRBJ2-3,TGTGCCAGCAGCCAAGAATCGGCTAGCGGGGGCCACAGCACAGATACGCAGTATTTT,CASSQESASGGHSTDTQYF
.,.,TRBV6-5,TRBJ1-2,TGTGCCAGCAGTTACTCATCGGGATTTAACTATGGCTACACCTTC,CASSYSSGFNYGYTF
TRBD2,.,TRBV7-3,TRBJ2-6,TGTGCCAGCAGCTTAACCCCCTCCTTGGGGCTAGCGGCTGGGGCCAACGTCCTGACTTTC,CASSLTPSLGLAAGANVLTF
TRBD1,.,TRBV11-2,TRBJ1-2,TGTGCCAGCAGCAGGGACAGGGTGGGCTATGGCTACACCTTC,CASSRDRVGYGYTF